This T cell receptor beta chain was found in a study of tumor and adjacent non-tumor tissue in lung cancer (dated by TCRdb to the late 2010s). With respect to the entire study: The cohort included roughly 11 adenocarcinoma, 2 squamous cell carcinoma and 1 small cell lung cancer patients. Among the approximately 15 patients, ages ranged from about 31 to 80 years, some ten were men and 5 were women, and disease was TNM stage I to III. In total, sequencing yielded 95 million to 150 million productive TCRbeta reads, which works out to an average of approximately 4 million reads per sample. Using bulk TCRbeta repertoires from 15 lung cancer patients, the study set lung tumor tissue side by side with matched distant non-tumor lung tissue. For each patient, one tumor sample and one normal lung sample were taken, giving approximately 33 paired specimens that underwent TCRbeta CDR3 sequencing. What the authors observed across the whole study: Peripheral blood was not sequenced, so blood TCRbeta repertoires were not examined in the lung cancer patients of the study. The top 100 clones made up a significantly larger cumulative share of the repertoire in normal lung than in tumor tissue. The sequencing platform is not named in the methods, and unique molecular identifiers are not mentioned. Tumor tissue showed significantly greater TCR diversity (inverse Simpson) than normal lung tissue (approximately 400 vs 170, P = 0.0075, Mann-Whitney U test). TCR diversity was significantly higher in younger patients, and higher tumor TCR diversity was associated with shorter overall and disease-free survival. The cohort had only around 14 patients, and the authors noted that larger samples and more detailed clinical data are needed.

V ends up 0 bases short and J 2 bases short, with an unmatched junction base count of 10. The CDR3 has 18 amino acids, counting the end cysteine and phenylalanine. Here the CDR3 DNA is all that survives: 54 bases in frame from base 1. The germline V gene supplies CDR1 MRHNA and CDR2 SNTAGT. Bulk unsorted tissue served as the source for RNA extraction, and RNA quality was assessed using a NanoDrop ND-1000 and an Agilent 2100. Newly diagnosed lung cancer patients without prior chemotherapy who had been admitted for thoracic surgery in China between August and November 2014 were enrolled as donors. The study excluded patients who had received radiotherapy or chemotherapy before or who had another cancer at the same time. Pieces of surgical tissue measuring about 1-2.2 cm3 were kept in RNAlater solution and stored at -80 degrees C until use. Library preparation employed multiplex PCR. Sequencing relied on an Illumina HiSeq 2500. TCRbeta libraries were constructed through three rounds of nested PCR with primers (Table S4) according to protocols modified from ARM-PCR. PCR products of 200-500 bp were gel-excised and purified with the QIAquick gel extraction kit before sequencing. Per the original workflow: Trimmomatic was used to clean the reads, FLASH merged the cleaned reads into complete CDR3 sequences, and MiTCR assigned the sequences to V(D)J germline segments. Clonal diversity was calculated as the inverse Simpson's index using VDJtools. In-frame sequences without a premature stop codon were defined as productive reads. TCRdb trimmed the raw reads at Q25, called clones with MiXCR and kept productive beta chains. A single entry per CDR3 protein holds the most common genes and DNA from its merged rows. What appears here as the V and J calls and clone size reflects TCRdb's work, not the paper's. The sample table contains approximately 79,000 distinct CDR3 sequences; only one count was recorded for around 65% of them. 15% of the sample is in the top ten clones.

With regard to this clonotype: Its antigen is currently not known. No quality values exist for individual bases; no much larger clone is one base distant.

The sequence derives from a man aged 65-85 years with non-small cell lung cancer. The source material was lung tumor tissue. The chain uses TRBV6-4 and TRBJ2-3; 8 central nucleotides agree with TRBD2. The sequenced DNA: TGTGCCAGCAGTGACTCTTTCCTCGCGGGGGGTCACACAGATACGCAGTATTTT. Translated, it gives CASSDSFLAGGHTDTQYF.